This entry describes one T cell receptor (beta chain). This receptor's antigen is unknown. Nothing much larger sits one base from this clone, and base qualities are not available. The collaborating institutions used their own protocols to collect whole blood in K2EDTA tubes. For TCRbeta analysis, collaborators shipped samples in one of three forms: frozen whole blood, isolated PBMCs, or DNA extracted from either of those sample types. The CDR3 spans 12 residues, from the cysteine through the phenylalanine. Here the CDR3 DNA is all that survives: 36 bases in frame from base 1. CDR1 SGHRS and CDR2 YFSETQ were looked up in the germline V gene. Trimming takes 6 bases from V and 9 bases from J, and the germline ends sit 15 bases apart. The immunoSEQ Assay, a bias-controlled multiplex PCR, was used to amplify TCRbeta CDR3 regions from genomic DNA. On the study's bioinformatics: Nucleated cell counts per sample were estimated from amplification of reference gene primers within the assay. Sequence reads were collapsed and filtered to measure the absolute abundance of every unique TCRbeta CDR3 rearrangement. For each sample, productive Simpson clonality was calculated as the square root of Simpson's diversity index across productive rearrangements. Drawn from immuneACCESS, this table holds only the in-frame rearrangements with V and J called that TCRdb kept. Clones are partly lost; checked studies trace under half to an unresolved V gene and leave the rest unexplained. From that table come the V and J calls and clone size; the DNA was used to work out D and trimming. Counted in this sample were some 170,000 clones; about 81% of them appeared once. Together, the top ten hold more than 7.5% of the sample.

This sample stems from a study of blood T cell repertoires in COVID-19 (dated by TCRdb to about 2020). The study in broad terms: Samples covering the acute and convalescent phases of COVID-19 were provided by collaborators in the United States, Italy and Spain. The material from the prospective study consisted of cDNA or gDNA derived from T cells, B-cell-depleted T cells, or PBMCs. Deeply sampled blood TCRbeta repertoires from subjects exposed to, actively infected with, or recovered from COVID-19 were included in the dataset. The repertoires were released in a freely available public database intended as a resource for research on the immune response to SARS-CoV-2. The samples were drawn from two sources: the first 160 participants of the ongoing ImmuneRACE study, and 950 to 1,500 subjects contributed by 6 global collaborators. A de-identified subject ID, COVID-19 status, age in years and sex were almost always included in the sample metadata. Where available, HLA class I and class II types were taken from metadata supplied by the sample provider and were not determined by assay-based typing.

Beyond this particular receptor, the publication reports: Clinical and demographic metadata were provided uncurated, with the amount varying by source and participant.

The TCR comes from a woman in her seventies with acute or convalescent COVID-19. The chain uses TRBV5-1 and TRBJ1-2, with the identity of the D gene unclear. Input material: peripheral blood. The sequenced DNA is TGCGCCAGCAAGGAGGGAGAAAGTAGCTACACCTTC. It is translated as CASKEGESSYTF. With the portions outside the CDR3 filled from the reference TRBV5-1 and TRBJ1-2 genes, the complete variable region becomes KAGVTQTPRYLIKTRGQQVTLSCSPISGHRSVSWYQQTPGQGLQFLFEYFSETQRNKGNFPGRFSGRQFSNSRSEMNVSTLELGDSALYLCASKEGESSYTFGSGTRLTVV.